Listed below are T cell receptor beta chains from one sample, sequenced in a study of blood T cells in healthy people across ages. TCRdb called the 5' RACE reads again in MiXCR, with one record for every CDR3 protein. The sample has roughly 800,000 distinct CDR3 sequences; roughly 26% are singletons. These data were also filed under a second study, of T cells of mothers and their children.

Sequences were obtained from blood. These receptors originate from a boy aged 5 to 17 in good health. The CDR3 runs from the conserved cysteine through the conserved F or W. A D gene is named only where the DNA matches it firmly. Not every row has a clone size; where given, it reads once, few, many or a size class.

v_gene,d_gene,abundance,j_gene,CDR3aa,CDR3nt
TRBV7-9,TRBD1,.,TRBJ2-1,CASSFHRTGGDNEQFF,TGTGCCAGCAGTTTTCACCGGACAGGGGGAGACAATGAGCAGTTCTTC
TRBV28,.,few,TRBJ2-2,CASSSFPPWVVRTGELFF,TGTGCCAGCAGTTCCTTTCCCCCCTGGGTAGTGAGGACCGGGGAGCTGTTTTTT
TRBV20-1,TRBD2,.,TRBJ2-3,CSARDVVAGYF,TGCAGTGCTAGAGATGTAGTAGCGGGGTATTTT
TRBV20-1,.,.,TRBJ2-7,CSADRESYEQYF,TGCAGTGCGGACAGAGAATCCTACGAGCAGTACTTC
TRBV18,.,few,TRBJ1-2,CASSPPGPGGYTF,TGTGCCAGCTCACCACCAGGACCCGGGGGCTACACCTTC
TRBV19,.,.,TRBJ2-1,CASSNPFFGHNKQFF,TGTGCCAGTAGTAACCCCTTTTTCGGCCACAATAAGCAGTTCTTC
TRBV11-2,.,few,TRBJ2-1,CASSLVASPRGNYNEQFF,TGTGCCAGCAGCTTAGTTGCGTCACCCCGGGGGAATTACAATGAGCAGTTCTTC
TRBV20-1,.,few,TRBJ2-5,CSARSWQPGETQYF,TGCAGTGCTAGGAGTTGGCAGCCGGGGGAGACCCAGTACTTC
TRBV7-9,TRBD2,.,TRBJ2-7,CASSPPWLAGRNYEQYF,TGTGCCAGCAGCCCACCCTGGTTAGCGGGCCGTAACTACGAGCAGTACTTC
TRBV29-1,TRBD2,few,TRBJ2-5,CSVGGGLGGGETQYF,TGCAGCGTTGGAGGGGGACTAGGGGGAGGAGAGACCCAGTACTTC
TRBV5-1,.,.,TRBJ2-4,CASSLDSNMGIQYF,TGCGCCAGCAGCTTGGACAGTAATATGGGCATTCAGTACTTC
TRBV6-5,.,few,TRBJ1-3,CASGRASGNTIYF,TGTGCCAGCGGTAGGGCTTCCGGAAACACCATATATTTT
TRBV7-3,.,.,TRBJ2-3,CASSLGDFDTQYF,TGTGCCAGCAGCTTAGGGGACTTCGACACGCAGTATTTT
TRBV5-4,.,few,TRBJ1-4,CASSFGAPSANEKLFF,TGTGCCAGCAGCTTCGGGGCCCCCTCAGCTAATGAAAAACTGTTTTTT
TRBV11-2,TRBD2,few,TRBJ2-5,CASSKTGGDMRKETQYF,TGTGCCAGCAGTAAGACGGGGGGGGATATGAGGAAAGAGACCCAGTACTTC
TRBV12-3/TRBV12-4,TRBD1,many,TRBJ2-5,CASSIQDREETQYF,TGTGCCAGCAGCATACAGGACAGGGAAGAGACCCAGTACTTC
TRBV7-6,TRBD2,few,TRBJ2-4,CASSKRSGAENIQYF,TGTGCCAGCAGTAAGAGGAGCGGGGCGGAAAACATTCAGTACTTC
TRBV12-3/TRBV12-4,TRBD1,.,TRBJ2-7,CASSFETGIYEQYF,TGTGCCAGCAGTTTCGAGACAGGGATCTACGAGCAGTACTTC
TRBV29-1,TRBD1,few,TRBJ1-1,CSVRQGGSTEAFF,TGCAGCGTTCGACAGGGGGGAAGTACTGAAGCTTTCTTT
TRBV12-3/TRBV12-4,.,.,TRBJ2-7,CARDQGSSYEQYF,TGTGCCAGGGATCAGGGGTCTAGTTATGAGCAGTACTTC
TRBV29-1,.,.,TRBJ2-5,CSVGRGGDRGETQYF,TGCAGCGTTGGGAGAGGAGGGGACCGAGGGGAGACCCAGTACTTC
TRBV12-3/TRBV12-4,.,.,TRBJ1-4,CASSSPNEKLFF,TGTGCCAGCAGTTCCCCGAATGAAAAACTGTTTTTT
TRBV5-1,TRBD1,few,TRBJ2-4,CASAATGTNIQYF,TGCGCCAGCGCGGCGACAGGGACGAACATTCAGTACTTC
TRBV27,.,.,TRBJ2-3,CASALAESTDTQYF,TGTGCCAGTGCCTTAGCGGAAAGCACAGATACGCAGTATTTT
TRBV25-1,.,.,TRBJ1-4,CASSLLEGTNEKLFF,TGTGCCAGCAGTCTACTCGAGGGCACTAATGAAAAACTGTTTTTT
TRBV12-3/TRBV12-4,.,few,TRBJ2-7,CASSLGIGLYEQYF,TGTGCCAGCAGTTTAGGGATAGGGCTCTACGAGCAGTACTTC
TRBV6-5,.,.,TRBJ2-5,CASRSSAGTQYF,TGTGCCAGCAGATCAAGCGCGGGGACCCAGTACTTC
TRBV20-1,.,.,TRBJ1-1,CSAIGWVTEAFF,TGCAGTGCTATAGGGTGGGTCACTGAAGCTTTCTTT
TRBV20-1,.,.,TRBJ2-7,CSAPHWAPPYEQYF,TGCAGTGCCCCACACTGGGCCCCTCCCTACGAGCAGTACTTC
TRBV6-2/TRBV6-3,TRBD2,.,TRBJ2-7,CASSYGLAGETYEQYF,TGTGCCAGCAGTTACGGTCTAGCGGGGGAGACCTACGAGCAGTACTTC
TRBV10-3,TRBD1,.,TRBJ1-6,CAIRTSETGGSYNSPLHF,TGTGCCATCAGGACCTCCGAGACAGGGGGATCCTATAATTCACCCCTCCACTTT
TRBV6-6,.,.,TRBJ2-6,CASSYLGQAANVLTF,TGTGCCAGCAGTTACTTGGGTCAAGCGGCCAACGTCCTGACTTTC
TRBV1,.,.,TRBJ1-5,CTSSQEYYSLNQPQHF,TGCACCAGCAGCCAAGAGTATTACAGCCTCAATCAGCCCCAGCATTTT
TRBV2,TRBD1,.,TRBJ1-2,CASRSQGADGYTF,TGTGCCAGCAGATCTCAGGGGGCGGATGGCTACACCTTC
TRBV20-1,TRBD1,few,TRBJ2-1,CSATGTGRNEQFF,TGCAGTGCCACCGGGACAGGGAGGAATGAGCAGTTCTTC
TRBV5-1,.,.,TRBJ2-2,CASSLNSGNTGELFF,TGCGCCAGCAGCTTGAATTCGGGGAACACCGGGGAGCTGTTTTTT
TRBV13,TRBD2,.,TRBJ2-2,CASSPATSGPGRELFF,TGTGCCAGCAGCCCTGCGACTAGCGGTCCGGGGAGGGAGCTGTTTTTT
TRBV5-1,TRBD1,few,TRBJ2-1,CASSPRGPGQVHNEQFF,TGCGCCAGCAGCCCACGGGGGCCGGGACAGGTGCACAATGAGCAGTTCTTC
TRBV4-2,.,.,TRBJ1-5,CASSQGAAGNQPQHF,TGTGCCAGCAGCCAAGGTGCGGCAGGAAATCAGCCCCAGCATTTT
TRBV2,.,.,TRBJ2-7,CASSARGTKEVYEQYF,TGTGCCAGCAGTGCAAGAGGAACAAAAGAAGTCTACGAGCAGTACTTC
TRBV4-1,.,few,TRBJ2-3,CASSQNVIVDTQYF,TGCGCCAGCAGCCAAAACGTGATCGTCGATACGCAGTATTTT
TRBV3-1,.,.,TRBJ1-1,CASSQDRSVVEAFF,TGTGCCAGCAGCCAAGACCGTTCAGTGGTTGAAGCTTTCTTT
TRBV12-3/TRBV12-4,.,.,TRBJ2-1,CASSFRGGGNNEQFF,TGTGCCAGCAGTTTTCGCGGGGGCGGGAACAATGAGCAGTTCTTC
TRBV12-3/TRBV12-4,.,.,TRBJ2-3,CASSLPGRNTQYF,TGTGCCAGCAGCCTCCCGGGACGAAATACGCAGTATTTT